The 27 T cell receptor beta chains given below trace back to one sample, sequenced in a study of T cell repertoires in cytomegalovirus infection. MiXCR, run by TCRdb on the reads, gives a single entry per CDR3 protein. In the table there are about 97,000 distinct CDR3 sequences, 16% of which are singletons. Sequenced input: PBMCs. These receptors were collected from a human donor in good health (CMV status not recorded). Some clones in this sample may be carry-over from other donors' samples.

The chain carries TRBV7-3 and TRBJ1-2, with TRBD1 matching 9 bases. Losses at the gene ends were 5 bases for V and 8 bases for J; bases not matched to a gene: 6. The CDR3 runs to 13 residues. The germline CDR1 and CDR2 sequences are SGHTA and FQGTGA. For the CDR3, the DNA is TGTGCCAGCAGCCCGGGACAGGGATTAGGCTACACCTTC. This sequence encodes CASSPGQGLGYTF.

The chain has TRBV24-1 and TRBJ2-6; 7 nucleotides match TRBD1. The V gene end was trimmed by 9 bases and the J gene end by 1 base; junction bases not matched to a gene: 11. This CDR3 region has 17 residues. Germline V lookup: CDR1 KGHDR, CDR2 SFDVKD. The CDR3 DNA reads TGTGCCACCTCCCCAACAGGGGCCGTATCTGGGGCCAACGTCCTGACTTTC. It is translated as CATSPTGAVSGANVLTF.

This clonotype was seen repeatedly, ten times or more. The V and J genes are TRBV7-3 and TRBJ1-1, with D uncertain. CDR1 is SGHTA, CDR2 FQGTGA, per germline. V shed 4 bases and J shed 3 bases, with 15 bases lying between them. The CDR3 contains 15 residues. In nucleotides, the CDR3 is TGTGCCAGCAGCTCTAATCGGGGTGGGGACACTGAAGCTTTCTTT. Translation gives CASSSNRGGDTEAFF.

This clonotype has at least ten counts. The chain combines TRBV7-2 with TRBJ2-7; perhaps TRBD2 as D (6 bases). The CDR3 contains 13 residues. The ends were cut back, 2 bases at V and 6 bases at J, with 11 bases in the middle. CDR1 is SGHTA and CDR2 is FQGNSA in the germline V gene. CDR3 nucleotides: TGTGCCAGCAGCTTACCTCAGGGAGGCGAGCAGTACTTC. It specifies CASSLPQGGEQYF.

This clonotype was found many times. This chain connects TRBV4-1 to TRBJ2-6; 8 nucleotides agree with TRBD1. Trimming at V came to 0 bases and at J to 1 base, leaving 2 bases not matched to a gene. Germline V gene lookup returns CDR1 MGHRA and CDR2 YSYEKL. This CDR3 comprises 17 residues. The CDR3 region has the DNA TGCGCCAGCAGCCAAGATCGGGACAGGTCTGGGGCCAACGTCCTGACTTTC. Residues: CASSQDRDRSGANVLTF.

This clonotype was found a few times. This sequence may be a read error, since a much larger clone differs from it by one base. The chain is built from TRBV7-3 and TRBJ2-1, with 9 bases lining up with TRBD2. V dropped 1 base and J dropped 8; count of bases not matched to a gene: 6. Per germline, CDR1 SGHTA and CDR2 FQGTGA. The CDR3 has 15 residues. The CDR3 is CASSLRGGGGDEQFF. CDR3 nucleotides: TGTGCCAGCAGCTTAAGGGGGGGCGGGGGGGATGAGCAGTTCTTC.

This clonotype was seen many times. The chain's CDR3 is CASSLDGKNYGYTF. In nucleotides, the CDR3 is TGTGCCAGCAGCTTGGATGGTAAAAACTATGGCTACACCTTC. The chain has TRBV7-2 and TRBJ1-2; D unclear. Per germline, CDR1 SGHTA and CDR2 FQGNSA. The V end lost 3 bases, the J end lost 2 bases, and 10 bases lay between the germline ends. The CDR3 sequence is 14 residues long.

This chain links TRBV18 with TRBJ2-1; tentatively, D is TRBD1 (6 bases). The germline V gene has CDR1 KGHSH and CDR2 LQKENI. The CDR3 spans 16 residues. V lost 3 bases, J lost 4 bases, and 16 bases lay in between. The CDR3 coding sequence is TGTGCCAGCTCACCTCCACAGGGAAGTAGGTACAATGAGCAGTTCTTC. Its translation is CASSPPQGSRYNEQFF.

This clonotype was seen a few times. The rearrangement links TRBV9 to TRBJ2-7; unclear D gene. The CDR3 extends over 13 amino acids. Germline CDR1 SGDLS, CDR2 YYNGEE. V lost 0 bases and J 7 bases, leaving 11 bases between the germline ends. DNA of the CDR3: TGTGCCAGCAGCGTAGAGGATCTGGGTGAGCAGTACTTC. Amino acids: CASSVEDLGEQYF.

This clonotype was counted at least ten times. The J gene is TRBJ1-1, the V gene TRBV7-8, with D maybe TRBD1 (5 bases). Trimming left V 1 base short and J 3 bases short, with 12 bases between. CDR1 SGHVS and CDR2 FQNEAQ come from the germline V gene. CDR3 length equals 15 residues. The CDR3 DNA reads TGTGCCAGCAGCTTAGGGGTTTGGGGGGACACTGAAGCTTTCTTT. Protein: CASSLGVWGDTEAFF.

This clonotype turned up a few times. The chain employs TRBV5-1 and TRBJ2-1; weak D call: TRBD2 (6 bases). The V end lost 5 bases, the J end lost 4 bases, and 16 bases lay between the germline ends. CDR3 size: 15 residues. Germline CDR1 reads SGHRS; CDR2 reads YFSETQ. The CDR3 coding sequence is TGCGCCAGCAGTCGGACTACAGATTCTTACAATGAGCAGTTCTTC. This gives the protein CASSRTTDSYNEQFF.

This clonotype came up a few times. CDR3 sequence: CASSARQATPAYEQYF. DNA of the CDR3: TGTGCCAGTAGTGCGCGACAGGCCACGCCGGCCTACGAGCAGTACTTC. The gene calls are TRBV19 and TRBJ2-7, with TRBD1 as a possible D gene (6 bases). CDR1 is LNHDA and CDR2 is SQIVND in the germline V gene (reference sequence). The V gene lost 5 bases and the J gene lost 2 bases, with 19 bases spanning the gap. The CDR3 totals 16 residues.

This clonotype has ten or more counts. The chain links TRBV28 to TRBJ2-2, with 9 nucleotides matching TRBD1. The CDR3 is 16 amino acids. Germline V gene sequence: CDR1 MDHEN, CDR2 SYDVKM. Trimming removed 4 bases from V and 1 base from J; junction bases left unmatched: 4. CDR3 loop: CASSSPGQGNTGELFF. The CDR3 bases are TGTGCCAGCAGTTCGCCGGGACAGGGGAACACCGGGGAGCTGTTTTTT.

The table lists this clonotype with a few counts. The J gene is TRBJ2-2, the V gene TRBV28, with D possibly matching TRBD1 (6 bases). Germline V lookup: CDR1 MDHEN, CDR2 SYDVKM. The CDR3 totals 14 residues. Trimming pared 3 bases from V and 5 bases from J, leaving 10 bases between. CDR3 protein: CASSFTGRTGELFF. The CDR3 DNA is TGTGCCAGCAGTTTCACAGGGAGAACCGGGGAGCTGTTTTTT.

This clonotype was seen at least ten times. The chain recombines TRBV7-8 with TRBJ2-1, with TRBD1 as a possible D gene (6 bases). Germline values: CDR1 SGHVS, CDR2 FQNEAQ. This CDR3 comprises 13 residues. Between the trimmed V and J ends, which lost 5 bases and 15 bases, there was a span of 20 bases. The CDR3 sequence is CASSPIHQGRRFF. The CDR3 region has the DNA TGTGCCAGCAGCCCGATTCATCAGGGGCGGCGGTTCTTC.

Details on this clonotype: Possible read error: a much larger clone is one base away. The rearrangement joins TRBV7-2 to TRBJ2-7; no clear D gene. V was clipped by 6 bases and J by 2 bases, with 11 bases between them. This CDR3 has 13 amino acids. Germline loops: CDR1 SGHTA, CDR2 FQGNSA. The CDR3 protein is CASRHAGAYEQYF. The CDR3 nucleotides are TGTGCCAGCAGACATGCAGGAGCCTACGAGCAGTACTTC.

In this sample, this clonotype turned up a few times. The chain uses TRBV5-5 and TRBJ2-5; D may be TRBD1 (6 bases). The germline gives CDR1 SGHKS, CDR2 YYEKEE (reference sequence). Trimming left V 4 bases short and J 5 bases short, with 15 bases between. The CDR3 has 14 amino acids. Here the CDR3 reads CASSPTGIGETQYF. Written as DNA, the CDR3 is TGTGCCAGCAGCCCGACAGGTATAGGGGAGACCCAGTACTTC. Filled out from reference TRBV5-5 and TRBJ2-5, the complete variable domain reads DAGVTQSPTHLIKTRGQQVTLRCSPISGHKSVSWYQQVLGQGPQFIFQYYEKEERGRGNFPDRFSARQFPNYSSELNVNALLLGDSALYLCASSPTGIGETQYFGPGTRLLVL.

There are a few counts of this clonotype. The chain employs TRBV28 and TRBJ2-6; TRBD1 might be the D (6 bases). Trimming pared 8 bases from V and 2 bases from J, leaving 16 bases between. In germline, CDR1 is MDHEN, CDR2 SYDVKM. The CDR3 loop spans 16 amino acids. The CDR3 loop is CASGTPAGAGANVLTF. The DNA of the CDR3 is TGTGCCAGCGGTACGCCCGCAGGGGCTGGGGCCAACGTCCTGACTTTC.

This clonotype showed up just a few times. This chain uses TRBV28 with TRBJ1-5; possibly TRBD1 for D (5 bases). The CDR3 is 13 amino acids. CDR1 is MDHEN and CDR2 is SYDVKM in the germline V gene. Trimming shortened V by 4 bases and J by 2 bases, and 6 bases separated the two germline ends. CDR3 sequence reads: CASSWGGNQPQHF. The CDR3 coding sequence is TGTGCCAGCAGTTGGGGGGGCAATCAGCCCCAGCATTTT.

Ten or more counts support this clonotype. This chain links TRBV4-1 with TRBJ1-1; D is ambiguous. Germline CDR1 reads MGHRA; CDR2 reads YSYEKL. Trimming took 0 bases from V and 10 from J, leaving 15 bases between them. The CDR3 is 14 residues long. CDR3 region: CASSQEEGGFPAFF. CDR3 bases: TGCGCCAGCAGCCAAGAAGAGGGCGGGTTTCCAGCTTTCTTT.

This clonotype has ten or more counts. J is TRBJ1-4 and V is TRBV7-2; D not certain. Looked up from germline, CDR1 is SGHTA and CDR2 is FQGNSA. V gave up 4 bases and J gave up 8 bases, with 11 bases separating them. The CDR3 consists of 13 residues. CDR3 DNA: TGTGCCAGCAGCTCCGGGGATCTGGAAAAACTGTTTTTT. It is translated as CASSSGDLEKLFF.

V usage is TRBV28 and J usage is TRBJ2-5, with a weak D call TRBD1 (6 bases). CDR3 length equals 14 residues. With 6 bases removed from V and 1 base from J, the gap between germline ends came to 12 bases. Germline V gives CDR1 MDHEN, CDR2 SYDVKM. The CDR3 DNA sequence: TGTGCCAGCAGACTCATGACAGGCCAAGAGACCCAGTACTTC. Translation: CASRLMTGQETQYF.

CDR3 bases: TGTGCCAGCAGCTTAGCGCGGGAGTATGGCTACACCTTC. This gives the protein CASSLAREYGYTF. This chain connects TRBV7-2 to TRBJ1-2; D is unclear. V lost 0 bases and J 5 bases, leaving 7 bases between the germline ends. Germline V gene lookup returns CDR1 SGHTA and CDR2 FQGNSA. CDR3 length: 13 amino acids.

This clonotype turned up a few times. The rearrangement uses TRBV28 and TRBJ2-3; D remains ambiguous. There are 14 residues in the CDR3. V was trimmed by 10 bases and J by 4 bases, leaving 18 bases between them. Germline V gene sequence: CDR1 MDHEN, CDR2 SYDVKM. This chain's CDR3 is CATLASLVADTQYF. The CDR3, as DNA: TGTGCCACTTTGGCCTCCCTGGTCGCAGATACGCAGTATTTT. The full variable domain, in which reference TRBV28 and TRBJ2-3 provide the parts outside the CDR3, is DVKVTQSSRYLVKRTGEKVFLECVQDMDHENMFWYRQDPGLGLRLIYFSYDVKMKEKGDIPEGYSVSREKKERFSLILESASTNQTSMYLCATLASLVADTQYFGPGTRLTVL.

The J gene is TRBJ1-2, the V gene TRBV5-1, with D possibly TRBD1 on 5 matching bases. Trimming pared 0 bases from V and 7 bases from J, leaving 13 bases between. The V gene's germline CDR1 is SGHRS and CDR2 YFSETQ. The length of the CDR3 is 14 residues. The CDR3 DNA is TGCGCCAGCAGCTTGGTCGCGGGGCAACGTGGCTACACCTTC. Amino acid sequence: CASSLVAGQRGYTF.

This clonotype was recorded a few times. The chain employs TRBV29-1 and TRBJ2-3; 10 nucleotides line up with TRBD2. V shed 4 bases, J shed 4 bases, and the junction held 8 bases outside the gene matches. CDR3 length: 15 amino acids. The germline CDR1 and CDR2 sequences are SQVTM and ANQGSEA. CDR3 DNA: TGCAGCGTTGTGGGTACTAGCGGGACAGCAGATACGCAGTATTTT. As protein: CSVVGTSGTADTQYF.

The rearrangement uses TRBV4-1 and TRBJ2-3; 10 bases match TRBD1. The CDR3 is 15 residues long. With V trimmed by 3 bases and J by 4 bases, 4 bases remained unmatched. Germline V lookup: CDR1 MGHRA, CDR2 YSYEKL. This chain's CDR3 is CASSQGQGMSDTQYF. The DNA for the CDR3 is TGCGCCAGCAGCCAGGGACAGGGGATGTCAGATACGCAGTATTTT.